What follows is one TCR beta chain and its context. Its specificity is unknown. RNA totalling about 0.5 to 1 ug underwent reverse transcription with random hexamers. A single record per CDR3 protein comes from TCRdb applying MiXCR to the immunoSEQ multiplex PCR reads. The sample records about 110,000 distinct CDR3 sequences, less than 95% being singletons. CDR1 and CDR2 from the germline V gene are SEHNR and FQNEAQ (reference sequence). The ends lost 5 bases at V and 4 bases at J; junction bases unmatched: 3. The CDR3 runs 14 residues. This sample stems from a study of CD8 T cells in Susac syndrome. Looking at the study overall: Patients with Susac syndrome, at blood draw, were therapy-naive, on corticosteroids, or on intravenous immunoglobulin alone.

TEMRA cells were FACS-enriched, and CD8+ and CD4+ T cells were isolated negatively. Study-wide results and limits: Susac-specific public clones numbered about 15 in total CD8+ repertoires (and about 5 in CD8+ TEMRA repertoires).

The rearrangement uses TRBV7-9 and TRBJ1-2; 11 bases map to TRBD1. This clonotype originated in a human donor with Susac syndrome. Sequencing was done on a sample of CD8+ T cells from PBMCs. CDR3 nucleotides: TGTGCCAGCAGCCGAGGGACAGGGGGCTATGGCTACACCTTC. Its translation: CASSRGTGGYGYTF.